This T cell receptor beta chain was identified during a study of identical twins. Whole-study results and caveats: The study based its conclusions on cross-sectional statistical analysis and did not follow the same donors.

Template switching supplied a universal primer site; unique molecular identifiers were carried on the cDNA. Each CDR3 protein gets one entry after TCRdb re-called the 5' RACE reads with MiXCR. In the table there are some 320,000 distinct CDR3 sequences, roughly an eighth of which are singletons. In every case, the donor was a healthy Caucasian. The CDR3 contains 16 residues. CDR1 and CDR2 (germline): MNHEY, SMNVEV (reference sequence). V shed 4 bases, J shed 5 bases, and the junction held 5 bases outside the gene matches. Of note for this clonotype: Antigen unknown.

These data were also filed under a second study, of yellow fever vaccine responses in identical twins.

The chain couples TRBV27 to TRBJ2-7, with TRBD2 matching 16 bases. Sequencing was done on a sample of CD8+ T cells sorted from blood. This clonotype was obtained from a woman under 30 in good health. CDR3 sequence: CASSSGLAGGDHEQYF. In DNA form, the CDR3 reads TGTGCCAGCAGTTCGGGACTAGCGGGAGGGGATCACGAGCAGTACTTC.